This section outlines one T cell receptor (beta chain) sequence together with its context. Its antigen is not identified. PCR used 60 Vbeta primers and 13 Jbeta primers. Using immunoSEQ multiplex PCR, the repertoire was profiled, and TCRdb retains in-frame clones only, with some absent. The table for this sample gives more than 70,000 clones. The data derive from a study of cytomegalovirus exposure and HLA in healthy donors. Per germline, CDR1 MDHEN and CDR2 SYDVKM. This CDR3 comprises 13 residues. V shed 2 bases and J shed 7 bases, with 11 bases lying between them. Study-level points and caveats: On later analysis, the bulk of CMV-associated TCR beta chains appeared to be HLA-restricted. A few CMV-associated chains proved CMV antigen-specific in vitro. Earlier analysis yielded a pattern in which most TCR beta V segments were productive about 90% or about 30% of the time.

V usage is TRBV28 and J usage is TRBJ1-2, with D possibly TRBD1 on 6 matching bases. Sequencing input: PBMCs. The source of this sequence is a woman aged 60-75 years in good health and CMV-seronegative. DNA for the CDR3: TGTGCCAGCAGTTTAGAAACAGGGCCTGGCTACACCTTC. It is translated as CASSLETGPGYTF.